These 3 T cell receptor beta chains share one sample of origin, sequenced in a study of blood T cells in healthy people across ages. A second PCR, run for roughly 7 to 11 cycles, used a sample-barcoded 5' primer plus a J-beta primer mix. From the 5' RACE reads, TCRdb called clonotypes with MiXCR, one entry per CDR3 protein. The sample lists some 900,000 distinct CDR3 sequences; 29% were seen once. The sample taken for sequencing was blood. The receptor set was obtained from a woman older than 75 in good health.

The sample holds many counts of this clonotype. It may be a read error: a sequence one base away is much more abundant. The chain is built from TRBV7-2 and TRBJ2-7; 10 bases line up with TRBD2. J was trimmed by 7 bases and V by 6 bases; bases with no gene match: 15. The CDR3 has 16 amino acids. CDR1 SGHTA and CDR2 FQGNSA come from the germline V gene. The CDR3 nucleotides are TGTGCCAGCAGTCTCGGATTAGCGGGGGGACACAATGAGCAGTACTTC. Translated, it gives CASSLGLAGGHNEQYF.

On this clonotype itself: A much larger clone is a single base away; this may be a read error. The V and J genes are TRBV7-2 and TRBJ2-5; 14 bases align to TRBD2. The CDR3 spans 15 residues. Germline CDR1 is SGHTA and CDR2 is FQGNSA. With 5 bases clipped from V and 11 bases from J, the junction kept 10 bases outside the gene matches. CDR3 sequence: CASSDRTSGGNEQYF. As DNA, the CDR3 is TGTGCCAGCAGCGACCGGACTAGCGGGGGGAATGAGCAGTACTTC.

This clonotype has at least ten counts. The V call is TRBV7-2, the J call TRBJ1-2; D call uncertain. V shed 8 bases and J shed 2 bases, with 9 bases lying between them. The CDR3 spans 12 residues. Germline loops: CDR1 SGHTA, CDR2 FQGNSA. The DNA for the CDR3 is TGTGCCAGCGCAAACGCAAACTATGGCTACACCTTC. Translated, it gives CASANANYGYTF.